Listed here are 24 T cell receptor beta chains from one sample, sequenced in a study of cytomegalovirus exposure and HLA in healthy donors. Clones were sequenced by immunoSEQ multiplex PCR, and TCRdb holds only the in-frame ones, with some missing. The table records more than 120,000 clones, roughly 86% of them present only once. Sequencing input: PBMCs. Source of these receptors: a man between 18 and 29 years old in good health and CMV-seropositive.

The chain carries TRBV11-1 and TRBJ2-7, with 11 bases that match TRBD2. The ends lost 2 bases at V and 3 bases at J; junction bases unmatched: 3. CDR1 and CDR2 (germline): SGHAT, FQDESV (reference sequence). The CDR3 is 15 amino acids. This CDR3 reads CASSLTSGSIYEQYF. CDR3 DNA sequence: TGTGCCAGCAGCTTAACTAGCGGGAGTATCTACGAGCAGTACTTC.

The chain employs TRBV18 and TRBJ2-5; 7 bases are shared with TRBD1. V was pared by 5 bases and J by 5 bases, with 11 bases of the junction left unmatched. Germline values: CDR1 KGHSH, CDR2 LQKENI. The CDR3 runs 15 residues. The CDR3 is CASSSTSGTDETQYF. In DNA form, the CDR3 reads TGTGCCAGCTCATCAACTTCCGGGACAGACGAGACCCAGTACTTC. The full variable domain, completed using reference TRBV18 and TRBJ2-5, is NAGVMQNPRHLVRRRGQEARLRCSPMKGHSHVYWYRQLPEEGLKFMVYLQKENIIDESGMPKERFSAEFPKEGPSILRIQQVVRGDSAAYFCASSSTSGTDETQYFGPGTRLLVL.

The chain employs TRBV27 and TRBJ2-1, with D uncertain. V was shortened by 5 bases and J by 4 bases, with 9 bases between the two germline ends. The CDR3 covers 13 residues. From germline, CDR1 is MNHEY and CDR2 SMNVEV (reference sequence). The CDR3: CASSPQKYNEQFF. CDR3 DNA sequence: TGTGCCAGCAGTCCCCAAAAATACAATGAGCAGTTCTTC.

This clone was seen a handful of times. The rearrangement joins TRBV13 to TRBJ1-2; no firm D call. This CDR3 is 14 amino acids long. V shed 3 bases and J shed 8 bases, with 16 bases lying between them. Germline loops: CDR1 PRHDT, CDR2 FYEKMQ (reference sequence). The CDR3 region is CASSLGEGLVGYTF. The CDR3 bases are TGTGCCAGCAGCTTGGGTGAGGGTTTGGTGGGCTACACCTTC. Supplemented by reference TRBV13 and TRBJ1-2, the full variable domain reads AAGVIQSPRHLIKEKRETATLKCYPIPRHDTVYWYQQGPGQDPQFLISFYEKMQSDKGSIPDRFSAQQFSDYHSELNMSSLELGDSALYFCASSLGEGLVGYTFGSGTRLTVV.

This chain uses TRBV6-6 with TRBJ1-5, with TRBD1 matching over 12 bases. J gave up 7 bases and V 5 bases, and 9 bases lay outside the gene matches. Germline V lookup: CDR1 MNHNY, CDR2 SVGAGI (reference sequence). The CDR3 is 16 residues long. The CDR3 DNA reads TGTGCCAGCAGTGGACTGGGACAGGGGGCAGGACAGCCCCAGCATTTT. It codes for CASSGLGQGAGQPQHF.

The chain couples TRBV19 to TRBJ1-1; TRBD1 might be the D (6 bases). Germline CDR1 and CDR2: LNHDA and SQIVND (reference sequence). V was cut by 3 bases and J by 5 bases, with 13 bases left in between. The CDR3 is 14 residues long. This CDR3 reads CASSILLRGTEAFF. The CDR3 DNA follows: TGTGCCAGTAGTATTCTCCTAAGGGGGACTGAAGCTTTCTTT.

The chain is built from TRBV5-6 and TRBJ1-3, with a possible D match to TRBD1 (5 bases). With 1 base removed from V and 2 bases from J, the gap between germline ends came to 16 bases. Germline CDR1 SGHDT, CDR2 YYEEEE. This CDR3 contains 17 residues. The CDR3 coding sequence is TGTGCCAGCAGCTTGTTTGGGGCAGGGAAGACTGGAAACACCATATATTTT. This encodes CASSLFGAGKTGNTIYF.

The chain carries TRBV11-2 and TRBJ2-5; D is uncertain. Trimming left V 5 bases short and J 5 bases short, with 12 bases between. Germline V lookup: CDR1 SGHAT, CDR2 FQNNGV. The CDR3 is 13 residues long. For the CDR3, the DNA is TGTGCCAGCAGCCCCTTTGTGAGGGAGACCCAGTACTTC. Protein sequence: CASSPFVRETQYF.

The J gene is TRBJ1-4, the V gene TRBV27, with D uncertain. The germline V gene has CDR1 MNHEY and CDR2 SMNVEV (reference sequence). The CDR3 is 15 amino acids. Trimming removed 6 bases at V and 1 base at J, with 12 bases between. The CDR3 nucleotides are TGTGCCAGCAGCATCCGACACCAAACTAATGAAAAACTGTTTTTT. It is translated as CASSIRHQTNEKLFF.

This clone was seen only a few times. V usage is TRBV9 and J usage is TRBJ2-7; D may be TRBD2 (5 bases). The germline CDR1 and CDR2 sequences are SGDLS and YYNGEE. Trimming left V 2 bases short and J 3 bases short, with 12 bases between. The CDR3 is 14 residues long. In nucleotides, the CDR3 is TGTGCCAGCAGCGTTTTACTCGAGGGCTACGAGCAGTACTTC. Residues: CASSVLLEGYEQYF.

This chain links TRBV4-1 with TRBJ1-1; D is ambiguous. The CDR3 is made up of 15 amino acids. Between the trimmed V and J ends, which lost 1 base and 1 base, there was a span of 10 bases. Germline loops: CDR1 MGHRA, CDR2 YSYEKL. CDR3 amino acids: CASSQGHGGNTEAFF. The CDR3 DNA sequence: TGCGCCAGCAGCCAAGGACACGGTGGGAACACTGAAGCTTTCTTT.

This chain links TRBV5-6 with TRBJ2-3; maybe TRBD1 (5 bases). V lost 2 bases, J lost 2 bases, and 15 bases lay in between. This CDR3 is built from 16 residues. Per germline, CDR1 SGHDT and CDR2 YYEEEE. CDR3 region: CASSFSTDLTTDTQYF. The CDR3 nucleotides read TGTGCCAGCAGCTTCTCGACAGACTTGACCACAGATACGCAGTATTTT.

This chain connects TRBV5-1 to TRBJ1-2; 8 bases agree with TRBD1. The CDR3 consists of 15 residues. Germline V gene sequence: CDR1 SGHRS, CDR2 YFSETQ. V dropped 3 bases and J dropped 3; count of bases not matched to a gene: 7. In nucleotides, the CDR3 is TGCGCCAGCAGCTCGGGACAGGCACTTCACTATGGCTACACCTTC. Residues: CASSSGQALHYGYTF.

This chain uses TRBV30 with TRBJ2-7; unclear D gene. Germline CDR1 is GTSNPN and CDR2 is SVGIG (reference sequence). Between the trimmed V and J ends, which lost 5 bases and 3 bases, there was a span of 17 bases. CDR3 size: 14 residues. Written as DNA, the CDR3 is TGTGCCTGGGGAGAAGGCGGCAGCTACTACGAGCAGTACTTC. It encodes CAWGEGGSYYEQYF. The full variable domain, completed using reference TRBV30 and TRBJ2-7, is SQTIHQWPATLVQPVGSPLSLECTVEGTSNPNLYWYRQAAGRGLQLLFYSVGIGQISSEVPQNLSASRPQDRQFILSSKKLLLSDSGFYLCAWGEGGSYYEQYFGPGTRLTVT.

This rearrangement joins TRBV7-8 to TRBJ2-7, with TRBD2 identical over 11 bases. CDR1 is SGHVS, CDR2 FQNEAQ, per germline. Trimming at V came to 5 bases and at J to 3 bases, leaving 3 bases not matched to a gene. The CDR3 has 14 amino acids. As DNA, the CDR3 is TGTGCCAGCAGCAATAGCGGGGGGGGCTACGAGCAGTACTTC. It is translated as CASSNSGGGYEQYF.

This chain's CDR3 is CASISQGRLVTNEKLFF. The CDR3 coding sequence is TGCGCCAGCATTTCCCAGGGCCGGTTAGTAACTAATGAAAAACTGTTTTTT. This chain links TRBV10-1 with TRBJ1-4, with D maybe TRBD1 (5 bases). The CDR3 consists of 17 residues. Trimming pared 7 bases from V and 1 base from J, leaving 19 bases between. Germline loops: CDR1 WNHNN, CDR2 SYGVQD (reference sequence).

This chain connects TRBV6-5 to TRBJ2-3, with 10 nucleotides matching TRBD2. Germline V gene sequence: CDR1 MNHEY, CDR2 SVGAGI. The V segment lost 4 bases and the J segment 3 bases; nucleotides outside the gene matches: 4. This CDR3 has 15 residues. The CDR3 loop reads CASSSAGGRTDTQYF. CDR3 nucleotide sequence: TGTGCCAGCAGTTCAGCGGGGGGGAGGACAGATACGCAGTATTTT.

The J gene is TRBJ2-1, the V gene TRBV27, with TRBD2 identical over 12 bases. The V gene's germline CDR1 is MNHEY and CDR2 SMNVEV (reference sequence). Trimming removed 0 bases from V and 7 bases from J; junction bases left unmatched: 7. This CDR3 spans 17 amino acids. The CDR3 sequence: CASSLSQPGLAGNEQFF. The CDR3 DNA sequence: TGTGCCAGCAGTTTATCCCAGCCGGGACTAGCGGGTAATGAGCAGTTCTTC.

The rearrangement joins TRBV5-1 to TRBJ1-1; no definite D call. Trimming cost V 7 bases and J 4 bases, with 20 bases left between them. This CDR3 spans 15 amino acids. Per the germline V gene, CDR1 is SGHRS and CDR2 is YFSETQ. CDR3 nucleotides: TGCGCCAGCTATTGGAGGTTCCCCAAGTCCACTGAAGCTTTCTTT. Encoded protein: CASYWRFPKSTEAFF.

This rearrangement joins TRBV15 to TRBJ2-1; 7 bases agree with TRBD1. The CDR3 is 15 residues long. Germline loops: CDR1 LNHNV, CDR2 YYDKDF (reference sequence). The junction had 3 bases not matched to a gene; V was cut back by 2 bases and J by 2 bases. The CDR3 DNA sequence: TGTGCCACCAGCAGACCGGGACAGCCCTACAATGAGCAGTTCTTC. Encoded protein: CATSRPGQPYNEQFF.

The chain carries TRBV27 and TRBJ1-2, with 7 positions matching TRBD1. Germline V CDR1 and CDR2: MNHEY, SMNVEV (reference sequence). The CDR3 is made up of 17 amino acids. V shed 7 bases and J 2 bases; nucleotides not matched to a gene: 16. CDR3 DNA: TGTGCCAGCAAGGGGAGCCGGGACAGCGTAAACAACTATGGCTACACCTTC. This gives the protein CASKGSRDSVNNYGYTF.

The chain has TRBV5-1 and TRBJ2-1; TRBD1 aligns across 7 bases. The CDR3 is made up of 16 amino acids. J was trimmed by 2 bases and V by 3 bases; bases with no gene match: 8. Germline values: CDR1 SGHRS, CDR2 YFSETQ. CDR3 region: CASSSLRQGPYNEQFF. The CDR3 DNA reads as TGCGCCAGCAGCTCCCTTCGACAGGGCCCCTACAATGAGCAGTTCTTC. The variable domain in full, completed from reference TRBV5-1 and TRBJ2-1, reads KAGVTQTPRYLIKTRGQQVTLSCSPISGHRSVSWYQQTPGQGLQFLFEYFSETQRNKGNFPGRFSGRQFSNSRSEMNVSTLELGDSALYLCASSSLRQGPYNEQFFGPGTRLTVL.

The chain combines TRBV6-5 with TRBJ2-7; the D is unclear. Germline loops: CDR1 MNHEY, CDR2 SVGAGI. The CDR3 consists of 11 residues. V was pared by 10 bases and J by 0 bases, with 7 bases between. In DNA, the CDR3 is TGTGCCACACTTAACTCCTACGAGCAGTACTTC. Translation: CATLNSYEQYF.

This clone has a count of ten or more. The chain combines TRBV10-3 with TRBJ1-6; maybe TRBD1 (5 bases). V was trimmed by 6 bases and J by 5 bases, leaving 11 bases between them. Germline-derived CDR1 and CDR2 are ENHRY and SYGVKD. This CDR3 contains 14 residues. The DNA for the CDR3 is TGTGCCATCAGCCACAGGTCGAATAATTCACCCCTCCACTTT. It translates to CAISHRSNNSPLHF.